This TCR beta chain was captured by sequencing in a study of T cell repertoires in cytomegalovirus infection. Germline values: CDR1 DFQATT, CDR2 SNEGSKA (reference sequence). V lost 6 bases to trimming and J lost 0 bases, with 12 bases between them. The length of the CDR3 is 14 residues. Points on this clonotype: As yet, its antigen is unknown.

Each CDR3 protein gets one entry after TCRdb re-called the reads with MiXCR. The table has around 900,000 distinct CDR3 sequences, about a third seen once. This sequence was found in a human donor in good health (CMV status not recorded). Some clones in this sample may be carry-over from other donors' samples. The chain employs TRBV20-1 and TRBJ2-1, with D uncertain. The starting material was cultured CD8+ T cells from PBMCs, obtained from culture after CMV antigen stimulation. CDR3 sequence reads: CSASDGFSYNEQFF. CDR3 coding DNA: TGCAGTGCATCAGATGGGTTCTCCTACAATGAGCAGTTCTTC.